Listed here are 21 T cell receptor beta chains from one sample, sequenced in a study of cytomegalovirus exposure and HLA in healthy donors (dated by TCRdb to the late 2010s). Libraries were constructed by the immunoSEQ multiplex PCR assay. A mixture of 60 forward primers for TCR Vbeta segments and 13 reverse primers for TCR Jbeta segments was used in the multiplex PCR. In its TCRdb copy, this immuneACCESS table keeps in-frame sequences only and misses some clones. Where compared with another copy, unresolved V genes explain less than half of these, and the others have no known cause. The sample's own table lists more than 70,000 clones. The biggest ten clones account for 1.5% of the sample. The sequencing input was PBMCs. Receptors were obtained from a woman aged 55 to 70 in good health and CMV-seronegative.

The chain recombines TRBV30 with TRBJ2-1; D possibly corresponds to TRBD2 (5 bases). The V gene lost 7 bases and the J gene lost 0 bases, with 16 bases spanning the gap. The CDR3 runs 15 residues. Germline assignment: CDR1 GTSNPN and CDR2 SVGIG (reference sequence). The CDR3 sequence: CASKAGSSSYNEQFF. CDR3 sequence (DNA): TGTGCCTCAAAGGCGGGCTCCAGCTCCTACAATGAGCAGTTCTTC.

To note about this clone: Other nucleotide sequences in the sample specify the same CDR3. The chain joins TRBV5-4 to TRBJ2-3, with a tentative D call TRBD2 (5 bases). Germline V gene data show CDR1 as SGHNT and CDR2 as YYREEE (reference sequence). V lost 0 bases, J lost 4 bases, and 6 bases lay in between. The length of the CDR3 is 13 residues. The CDR3: CASSLAGADTQYF. The CDR3 DNA is TGTGCCAGCAGCTTGGCCGGGGCAGATACGCAGTATTTT.

The J gene is TRBJ2-7, the V gene TRBV5-1, with TRBD2 identical over 7 bases. The length of the CDR3 is 15 residues. With V trimmed by 1 base and J by 4 bases, 8 bases remained unmatched. Germline CDR1 reads SGHRS; CDR2 reads YFSETQ. The CDR3 reads CASSLRGETGYEQYF. Written as DNA, the CDR3 is TGCGCCAGCAGCTTGCGGGGGGAGACTGGGTACGAGCAGTACTTC.

The chain joins TRBV18 to TRBJ2-1; D is unclear. The CDR3 is made up of 12 amino acids. V was shortened by 6 bases and J by 7 bases, with 10 bases between the two germline ends. Germline values: CDR1 KGHSH, CDR2 LQKENI. The CDR3 nucleotides read TGTGCCAGCTCTCTGCAGAATAATGAGCAGTTCTTC. Translation gives CASSLQNNEQFF.

This sequence joins TRBV6-1 and TRBJ2-1; D is uncertain. V was clipped by 1 base and J by 0 bases, with 13 bases between them. The CDR3 spans 17 residues. Per the germline V gene, CDR1 is MNHNS and CDR2 is SASEGT. In DNA form, the CDR3 reads TGTGCCAGCAGTGAAGAAGGTGTGGCTAGCTCCTACAATGAGCAGTTCTTC. It translates to CASSEEGVASSYNEQFF.

In DNA, the CDR3 is TGTGCCAGCAGCTTGATATTAGCCCCCAATGAGCAGTTCTTC. Translation gives CASSLILAPNEQFF. The rearrangement links TRBV7-2 to TRBJ2-1, with D unclear. Trimming shortened V by 3 bases and J by 6 bases, and 12 bases separated the two germline ends. There are 14 residues in the CDR3. Germline CDR1 and CDR2: SGHTA and FQGNSA.

V and J are TRBV7-3 and TRBJ2-7; 9 bases fit TRBD2. Losses at the gene ends were 5 bases for V and 5 bases for J; bases not matched to a gene: 16. CDR3 length: 17 amino acids. Per germline, CDR1 SGHTA and CDR2 FQGTGA. CDR3 in DNA: TGTGCCAGCAGCCCGAATGGTTTGGTAGCGGGAGTTAACGAGCAGTACTTC. This gives the protein CASSPNGLVAGVNEQYF.

The chain employs TRBV2 and TRBJ2-4; TRBD1 agrees at 8 bases. Trimming removed 6 bases from V and 7 bases from J; junction bases left unmatched: 11. This CDR3 has 15 residues. Germline CDR1 is SNHLY and CDR2 is FYNNEI. In DNA form, the CDR3 reads TGTGCCAGCAGCCCCGGACAGGGTGTATCGAACATTCAGTACTTC. Encoded protein: CASSPGQGVSNIQYF.

J is TRBJ2-1 and V is TRBV5-1; possible D gene TRBD1, 5 bases. The V and J ends lost 1 base and 5 bases respectively, with 10 bases between them. CDR1 is SGHRS and CDR2 is YFSETQ in the germline V gene. The CDR3 covers 14 residues. The CDR3 DNA reads TGCGCCAGCAGCTTGATAGGGGTGGACAATGAGCAGTTCTTC. Translating gives CASSLIGVDNEQFF.

CDR3 in amino acids: CASSQGRPGPAGGFTDTQYF. CDR3 in DNA: TGCGCCAGCAGCCAAGGGCGGCCGGGCCCAGCGGGAGGGTTCACAGATACGCAGTATTTT. The chain recombines TRBV4-3 with TRBJ2-3, with 10 bases lining up with TRBD2. Germline lookup yields CDR1 LGHNA and CDR2 YSLEER. V gave up 1 base and J gave up 2 bases; unmatched junction bases: 15. This CDR3 is 20 amino acids long.

The chain combines TRBV5-5 with TRBJ1-1, with TRBD1 as a possible D gene (6 bases). V was clipped by 7 bases and J by 4 bases, with 14 bases between them. Germline V gives CDR1 SGHKS, CDR2 YYEKEE (reference sequence). The CDR3 covers 13 residues. The chain's CDR3 is CASGQGFGTEAFF. CDR3 in DNA: TGTGCCAGCGGGCAGGGGTTTGGCACTGAAGCTTTCTTT.

The chain recombines TRBV14 with TRBJ1-2; D gene uncertain. The CDR3 covers 16 residues. V was cut by 3 bases and J by 3 bases, with 17 bases left in between. Per the germline V gene, CDR1 is SGHDN and CDR2 is FVKESK. CDR3 sequence: CASSHRGFYSHYGYTF. CDR3 sequence (DNA): TGTGCCAGCAGCCATCGAGGGTTCTACTCTCACTATGGCTACACCTTC.

This chain joins TRBV5-1 and TRBJ1-2; TRBD1 matches at 7 bases. The germline V gene encodes CDR1 SGHRS and CDR2 YFSETQ. V trimming: 3 bases; J trimming: 8 bases; junction bases outside the gene matches: 10. The CDR3 is 14 residues long. CDR3 loop: CASSSVTGLEGYTF. For the CDR3, the DNA is TGCGCCAGCAGCTCCGTGACAGGGTTGGAGGGCTACACCTTC.

This chain connects TRBV27 to TRBJ2-7, with D tentatively TRBD1 (6 bases). The CDR3 is 15 residues long. Germline CDR1 is MNHEY and CDR2 is SMNVEV (reference sequence). Trimming took off 0 bases at V and 4 bases at J, with 13 bases between the two ends. CDR3 in DNA: TGTGCCAGCAGTTTATCGCCACAGGGAACGTACGAGCAGTACTTC. This codes for CASSLSPQGTYEQYF.

The rearrangement links TRBV7-9 to TRBJ2-7; D uncertain. This CDR3 is 13 amino acids long. The V end lost 5 bases, the J end lost 5 bases, and 13 bases lay between the germline ends. Germline values: CDR1 SEHNR, CDR2 FQNEAQ (reference sequence). The CDR3 nucleotides are TGTGCCAGCAGCGCGGTGGGTCGGGACGAGCAGTACTTC. Its translation is CASSAVGRDEQYF.

The rearrangement uses TRBV27 and TRBJ1-6; D call uncertain. V was shortened by 5 bases and J by 3 bases, with 11 bases between the two germline ends. The CDR3 has 15 amino acids. Looked up from germline, CDR1 is MNHEY and CDR2 is SMNVEV (reference sequence). In DNA form, the CDR3 reads TGTGCCAGCAGTACCCGGGGAGTCTATAATTCACCCCTCCACTTT. It translates to CASSTRGVYNSPLHF.

The chain combines TRBV6-1 with TRBJ2-2; the match to TRBD1 covers 8 bases. The CDR3 is 14 residues long. The germline V gene encodes CDR1 MNHNS and CDR2 SASEGT. The V segment lost 5 bases and the J segment 6 bases; nucleotides outside the gene matches: 5. Here the CDR3 reads CASSSSQGAGELFF. The CDR3 DNA reads as TGTGCCAGCAGTTCCTCACAGGGGGCCGGGGAGCTGTTTTTT.

V gene TRBV19 combines with J gene TRBJ2-5; perhaps TRBD2 as D (6 bases). The J call may be incorrect, as the DNA end agrees better with TRBJ2-7. CDR3 length: 15 amino acids. Germline V lookup: CDR1 LNHDA, CDR2 SQIVND (reference sequence). As DNA, the CDR3 is TGTGCCAGTACCGGAACTAGCACCGCCTCCTACGAGCAGTACTTC. The encoded protein is CASTGTSTASYEQYF.

The gene calls are TRBV7-9 and TRBJ2-3, with TRBD2 matching 7 bases. The CDR3 contains 14 residues. Germline assignment: CDR1 SEHNR and CDR2 FQNEAQ (reference sequence). V lost 5 bases to trimming and J lost 6 bases; unmatched junction nucleotides: 8. DNA for the CDR3: TGTGCCAGCAGCCAGTTAGCGGGCTCTGATACGCAGTATTTT. Encoded protein: CASSQLAGSDTQYF.

The V gene is TRBV13, the J gene TRBJ2-1, with TRBD2 matching over 14 bases. This CDR3 spans 17 amino acids. CDR1 is PRHDT, CDR2 FYEKMQ, per germline (reference sequence). V lost 2 bases to trimming and J lost 4 bases; unmatched junction nucleotides: 4. DNA of the CDR3: TGTGCCAGCAGCTTACGACTAGCGGGAGGGGGGTACAATGAGCAGTTCTTC. This gives the protein CASSLRLAGGGYNEQFF.

V usage is TRBV6-6 and J usage is TRBJ1-5, with TRBD1 identical over 7 bases. Trimming took 0 bases from V and 5 from J; bases not matched to a gene: 4. CDR1 and CDR2 (germline): MNHNY, SVGAGI (reference sequence). The CDR3 runs 15 residues. CDR3 region: CASSYSGQAHQPQHF. The DNA of the CDR3 is TGTGCCAGCAGTTACTCAGGACAGGCTCATCAGCCCCAGCATTTT.